The 26 T cell receptor beta chains listed next were all sequenced from one sample in a study of regulatory T cells in long-lasting Graves disease. Combining iRepertoire HTBI primers with Arm-PCR of CDR3 regions, the authors built TCR beta libraries. TCRdb itself ran the multiplex PCR reads through MiXCR, one entry per CDR3 protein. Altogether 400,000 to 550,000 distinct CDR3 sequences are present, about 16% being singletons, with the ten largest covering 20% to 25%. Time point given: newly diagnosed GD, antithyroid drugs for less than 3 months. PBMC RNA was the source of the TCR library. This sample also belongs to another study, concerning T cells in Graves' hyperthyroidism and ophthalmopathy.

Sequencing was performed on peripheral blood mononuclear cells (PBMCs), taken at new diagnosis, from a patient treated with antithyroid drugs. All receptors derive from a woman aged 18-30 years with Graves disease.

This clonotype was recorded a few times. A much more abundant neighbour one base away suggests this may be a read error. Since the CDR3 does not end with the conserved phenylalanine or tryptophan, this likely comes from a read error. V gene TRBV2 combines with J gene TRBJ2-1; 9 bases map to TRBD2. CDR1 is SNHLY and CDR2 is FYNNEI in the germline V gene. The CDR3 runs 15 residues. V was pared by 6 bases and J by 0 bases, with 3 bases of the junction left unmatched. CDR3 loop: CASRGLANSYNEQFL. Written as DNA, the CDR3 is TGTGCCAGCAGGGGACTAGCCAACTCCTACAATGAGCAGTTCCTC.

This clonotype was counted many times. This rearrangement joins TRBV28 to TRBJ2-1, with 7 bases that match TRBD2. V was clipped by 5 bases and J by 8 bases; unmatched bases: 12. The germline gives CDR1 MDHEN, CDR2 SYDVKM. This CDR3 contains 15 residues. The CDR3, as DNA: TGTGCCAGCAGTCTGTTGGGAGGGGAGGGCGATGAGCAGTTCTTC. Translation gives CASSLLGGEGDEQFF.

This chain uses TRBV19 with TRBJ2-2, with 9 bases that match TRBD1. CDR1 LNHDA and CDR2 SQIVND come from the germline V gene (reference sequence). This CDR3 has 18 amino acids. With V trimmed by 3 bases and J by 0 bases, 8 bases remained unmatched. The DNA for the CDR3 is TGTGCCAGTAGTATTTTCGGACAGGGGACATCGAACACCGGGGAGCTGTTTTTT. Translated, it gives CASSIFGQGTSNTGELFF.

This clonotype was observed a few times. CDR3 in amino acids: CASSESSLRPNTGELFF. For the CDR3, the DNA is TGCGCCAGCAGTGAGTCGAGTCTGCGCCCGAACACCGGGGAGCTGTTTTTT. J is TRBJ2-2 and V is TRBV10-1, with D unclear. This CDR3 spans 17 amino acids. V was trimmed by 0 bases and J by 0 bases, leaving 11 bases between them. CDR1 is WNHNN, CDR2 SYGVQD, per germline (reference sequence).

The chain recombines TRBV6-9 with TRBJ2-2, with D uncertain. Germline V lookup: CDR1 MNHGY, CDR2 SVAAGI. There are 16 residues in the CDR3. Deletions cut 3 bases from V and 0 bases from J, with 11 bases between. CDR3 in DNA: TGTGCCAGCAGTTACCTTGACGTCTCGAACACCGGGGAGCTGTTTTTT. It yields the protein CASSYLDVSNTGELFF.

Only a few counts were recorded for this clonotype. V gene TRBV20-1 combines with J gene TRBJ2-2; D remains ambiguous. This CDR3 has 11 residues. Per the germline V gene, CDR1 is DFQATT and CDR2 is SNEGSKA (reference sequence). Trimming took off 1 base at V and 6 bases at J, with 3 bases between the two ends. CDR3 bases: TGCAGTGCTAGAGGTGCCGGGGAGCTGTTTTTT. Its translation: CSARGAGELFF.

This clonotype was observed a handful of times. The chain joins TRBV7-9 to TRBJ1-2, with D perhaps TRBD1 (6 bases). The CDR3 consists of 14 residues. V dropped 6 bases and J dropped 3 bases, with 14 bases sitting between them. Germline assignment: CDR1 SEHNR and CDR2 FQNEAQ (reference sequence). CDR3 loop: CASSATGTDYGYTF. CDR3 bases: TGTGCCAGCAGTGCCACAGGGACCGACTATGGCTACACCTTC.

At least ten counts were recorded for this clonotype. This chain connects TRBV3-1 to TRBJ2-1; 7 bases fit TRBD1. Per germline, CDR1 LGHDT and CDR2 YNNKEL (reference sequence). Losses at the gene ends were 4 bases for V and 0 bases for J; bases not matched to a gene: 6. The CDR3 loop spans 16 amino acids. The CDR3 DNA sequence: TGTGCCAGCAGCCCCCGGGACAGTTCCTCCTACAATGAGCAGTTCTTC. Translating it yields CASSPRDSSSYNEQFF.

The genes are TRBV28 and TRBJ2-7; TRBD2 matches at 11 bases. The CDR3 consists of 19 residues. V shed 6 bases and J 1 base; nucleotides not matched to a gene: 17. CDR1 and CDR2 (germline): MDHEN, SYDVKM. The CDR3: CASSPVGGRGLAASYEQYF. The CDR3 bases are TGTGCCAGCAGCCCCGTAGGGGGGCGGGGACTAGCGGCTTCCTACGAGCAGTACTTC.

In the case of this clonotype: This may be a read error, as it is one base from a much larger clone. The chain links TRBV11-2 to TRBJ2-3; TRBD2 agrees at 7 bases. Germline CDR1 SGHAT, CDR2 FQNNGV. This CDR3 spans 19 amino acids. The CDR3, as DNA: TGTGCCAGCAGCTTAGGGGCTAGATCGTTCGGACTAGGACTGGAGACCCGGTACTTC. This codes for CASSLGARSFGLGLETRYF. Full variable domain (missing parts from reference TRBV11-2 and TRBJ2-3): EAGVAQSPRYKIIEKRQSVAFWCNPISGHATLYWYQQILGQGPKLLIQFQNNGVVDDSQLPKDRFSAERLKGVDSTLKIQPAKLEDSAVYLCASSLGARSFGLGLETRYFGPGTRLTVL.

In this sample, this clonotype turned up a few times. The V call is TRBV27, the J call TRBJ2-2; no clear D. This CDR3 contains 14 residues. The germline CDR1 and CDR2 sequences are MNHEY and SMNVEV (reference sequence). Trimming removed 4 bases from V and 4 bases from J, with 10 bases in between. This chain's CDR3 is CASSSPEITGELFF. CDR3 nucleotide sequence: TGTGCCAGCAGTTCCCCTGAGATCACCGGGGAGCTGTTTTTT.

This clonotype was found many times. This chain links TRBV20-1 with TRBJ2-7; D may be TRBD1 (6 bases). The CDR3 is made up of 15 amino acids. CDR1 and CDR2 from the germline V gene are DFQATT and SNEGSKA (reference sequence). Trimming stripped 5 bases from V and 2 bases from J, with 19 bases between. The CDR3: CSALVGQLMTYEQYF. In DNA, the CDR3 is TGCAGTGCTCTAGTCGGACAGTTGATGACCTACGAGCAGTACTTC.

This clonotype was detected once. J is TRBJ2-2 and V is TRBV19; D not certain. The CDR3 sequence is 15 residues long. Germline loops: CDR1 LNHDA, CDR2 SQIVND (reference sequence). Deletions cut 5 bases from V and 3 bases from J, with 13 bases between. The CDR3 reads CASSPGLIYTGELFF. DNA of the CDR3: TGTGCCAGTAGTCCGGGTCTAATATACACCGGGGAGCTGTTTTTT.

Remarks on this clonotype: At one boundary the junction diverges from the germline segment, which might be a read error. V is TRBV11-2 and J is TRBJ1-1; no clear D gene. Germline CDR1 SGHAT, CDR2 FQNNGV. The CDR3 has 13 residues. The CDR3 DNA follows: TGTGCCAGCAGCCCCCTCCCGGGAACTGGAGCTTTCTTT. Translating it yields CASSPLPGTGAFF.

This clonotype was seen many times. The J gene is TRBJ1-4, the V gene TRBV2, with TRBD1 identical over 8 bases. The CDR3 spans 13 residues. After removal of 7 bases from V and 7 bases from J, the junction contained 5 bases not matched to a gene. CDR1 and CDR2 from the germline V gene are SNHLY and FYNNEI. The CDR3 coding sequence is TGTGCCAGCATTGCAGGGGGCAGTGAAAAACTGTTTTTT. Protein sequence: CASIAGGSEKLFF.

Regarding this clonotype: A much bigger clone sits one base away, suggesting this may be a read error. The chain carries TRBV29-1 and TRBJ2-1, with no clear D. The CDR3 runs to 13 residues. Looked up from germline, CDR1 is SQVTM and CDR2 is ANQGSEA. CDR3 sequence: CSVEKDEYNEQLF. The CDR3 region has the DNA TGCAGCGTTGAAAAGGACGAGTACAATGAGCAGCTCTTC.

About this clonotype itself: A much larger clone lies a single base off, so this may be a read error. The genes are TRBV6-2 or TRBV6-3 and TRBJ2-2; TRBD1 matches at 7 bases. The CDR3 extends over 14 amino acids. Germline V lookup: CDR1 MNHEY, CDR2 SVGEGT. The CDR3 sequence: CASGDRVDTGELFF. CDR3 nucleotides: TGCGCCAGCGGTGACAGGGTAGACACCGGGGAGCTGTTTTTT.

In its sample, this clonotype was seen many times. The rearrangement joins TRBV27 to TRBJ2-1; the D is unclear. The CDR3 length is 13 residues. V was shortened by 7 bases and J by 7 bases, with 14 bases between the two germline ends. Germline CDR1 and CDR2: MNHEY and SMNVEV (reference sequence). The CDR3 DNA reads as TGTGCCAGCACTCAGCTAGACGGAAATGAGCAGTTCTTC. Amino acid sequence: CASTQLDGNEQFF.

This clonotype was observed a handful of times. This chain uses TRBV28 with TRBJ1-1, with D possibly being TRBD1 (5 bases). CDR1 is MDHEN and CDR2 is SYDVKM in the germline V gene. The V end lost 7 bases, the J end lost 10 bases, and 19 bases lay between the germline ends. The CDR3 is 13 amino acids. As DNA, the CDR3 is TGTGCCAGCACCCAAGCAGGGCGGAAAGCAGCTTTCTTT. Its protein is CASTQAGRKAAFF.

Only a few counts were recorded for this clonotype. This may be a read error: a much more frequent sequence differs by one nucleotide. The chain couples TRBV11-2 to TRBJ2-7, with D unresolved. Germline values: CDR1 SGHAT, CDR2 FQNNGV. CDR3 length: 14 amino acids. In nucleotides, the CDR3 is TGTGCCAGCAGCTTGGATAGGCTCTCCTACGAGCGGTACTTC. Its translation is CASSLDRLSYERYF.

Ten or more counts support this clonotype. The chain is built from TRBV12-3 or TRBV12-4 and TRBJ2-1, with D unclear. V dropped 1 base and J dropped 7 bases, with 8 bases sitting between them. CDR3 length equals 13 residues. CDR3 DNA: TGTGCCAGCAGTTTAGGGGAAAAGAATGAGCAGTTCTTC. Translating gives CASSLGEKNEQFF.

This clonotype was observed many times. The V gene is TRBV29-1, the J gene TRBJ2-1; tentatively, D is TRBD2 (6 bases). The germline V gene encodes CDR1 SQVTM and CDR2 ANQGSEA. V was trimmed by 7 bases and J by 4 bases, leaving 8 bases between them. The CDR3 spans 11 residues. The CDR3 region has the DNA TGCAGCGCTGGAGGGTACAATGAGCAGTTCTTC. Amino acids: CSAGGYNEQFF.

Worth noting for this clonotype: A read error may account for a junction end that differs from germline. V usage is TRBV5-1 and J usage is TRBJ2-1, with TRBD2 identical over 12 bases. From germline, CDR1 is SGHRS and CDR2 YFSETQ. This CDR3 has 17 residues. CDR3 bases: TGCGCCAGCAGCTTGGGACTAGCGGGAGATTCCTACAATGGGCAGTTCTTC. It is translated as CASSLGLAGDSYNGQFF.

This chain links TRBV7-3 with TRBJ2-1; no reliable D call. The germline V gene has CDR1 SGHTA and CDR2 FQGTGA. The V end lost 0 bases, the J end lost 9 bases, and 6 bases lay between the germline ends. The CDR3 runs 12 residues. The CDR3 region has the DNA TGTGCCAGCAGCTTAACACTCGGTGAGCAGTTCTTC. Translating gives CASSLTLGEQFF.

This clonotype was counted ten times or more. The J gene is TRBJ2-1, the V gene TRBV29-1, with TRBD2 identical over 15 bases. This CDR3 is 15 amino acids long. Germline lookup yields CDR1 SQVTM and CDR2 ANQGSEA. The J segment lost 5 bases and the V segment lost 6 bases, leaving 5 bases of the junction unmatched. This chain's CDR3 is CSVAGTSGRNNEQFF. The CDR3 DNA reads as TGCAGCGTGGCGGGGACTAGCGGGAGGAACAATGAGCAGTTCTTC.

The chain combines TRBV6-1 with TRBJ1-1; TRBD1 might be the D (5 bases). The CDR3 covers 13 residues. The V gene lost 9 bases and the J gene lost 0 bases, with 11 bases spanning the gap. From germline, CDR1 is MNHNS and CDR2 SASEGT. CDR3 loop: CASGTQLNTEAFF. Written as DNA, the CDR3 is TGTGCCAGTGGGACCCAGTTGAACACTGAAGCTTTCTTT.